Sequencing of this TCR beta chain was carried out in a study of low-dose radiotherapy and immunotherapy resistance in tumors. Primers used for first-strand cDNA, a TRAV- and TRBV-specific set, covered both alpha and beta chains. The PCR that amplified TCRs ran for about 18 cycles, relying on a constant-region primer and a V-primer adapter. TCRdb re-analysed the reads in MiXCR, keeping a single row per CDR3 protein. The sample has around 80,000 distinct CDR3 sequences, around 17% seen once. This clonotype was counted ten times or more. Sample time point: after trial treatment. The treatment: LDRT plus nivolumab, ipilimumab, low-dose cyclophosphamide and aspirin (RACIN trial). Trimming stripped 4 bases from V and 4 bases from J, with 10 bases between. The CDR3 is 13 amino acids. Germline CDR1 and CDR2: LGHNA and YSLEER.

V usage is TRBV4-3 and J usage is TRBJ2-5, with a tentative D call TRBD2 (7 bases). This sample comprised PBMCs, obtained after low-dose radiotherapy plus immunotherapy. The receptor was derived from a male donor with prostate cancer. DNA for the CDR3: TGCGCCAGCAGCCGCCGGGGGGCAGAGACCCAGTACTTC. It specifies CASSRRGAETQYF.